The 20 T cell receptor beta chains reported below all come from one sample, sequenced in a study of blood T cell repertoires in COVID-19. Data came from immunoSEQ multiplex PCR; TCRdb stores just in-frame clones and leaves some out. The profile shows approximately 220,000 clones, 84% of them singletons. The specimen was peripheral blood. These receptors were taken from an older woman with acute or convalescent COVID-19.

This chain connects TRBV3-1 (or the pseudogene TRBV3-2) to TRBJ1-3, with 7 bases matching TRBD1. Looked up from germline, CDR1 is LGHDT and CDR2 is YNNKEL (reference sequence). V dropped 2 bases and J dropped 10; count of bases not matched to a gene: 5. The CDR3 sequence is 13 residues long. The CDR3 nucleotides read TGTGCCAGCAGCCAACAGGGGGGATGGACCATATATTTT. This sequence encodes CASSQQGGWTIYF.

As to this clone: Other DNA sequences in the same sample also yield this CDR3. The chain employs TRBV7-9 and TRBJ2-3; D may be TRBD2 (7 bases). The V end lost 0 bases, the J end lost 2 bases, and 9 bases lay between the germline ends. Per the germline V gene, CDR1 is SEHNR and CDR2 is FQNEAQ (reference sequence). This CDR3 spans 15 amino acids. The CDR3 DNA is TGTGCCAGCAGCTTAGCGGGGGGGCCCACAGATACGCAGTATTTT. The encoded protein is CASSLAGGPTDTQYF. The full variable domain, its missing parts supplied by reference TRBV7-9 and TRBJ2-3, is DTGVSQNPRHKITKRGQNVTFRCDPISEHNRLYWYRQTLGQGPEFLTYFQNEAQLEKSRLLSDRFSAERPKGSFSTLEIQRTEQGDSAMYLCASSLAGGPTDTQYFGPGTRLTVL.

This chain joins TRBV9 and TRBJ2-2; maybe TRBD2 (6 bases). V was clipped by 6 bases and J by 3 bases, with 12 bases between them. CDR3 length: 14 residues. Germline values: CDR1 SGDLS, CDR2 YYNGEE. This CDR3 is CASMRDFYTGELFF. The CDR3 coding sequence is TGTGCCAGCATGAGGGACTTCTACACCGGGGAGCTGTTTTTT.

The CDR3 loop is CASRVLAGALGANEQFF. CDR3 DNA sequence: TGTGCCAGCAGGGTCCTAGCGGGGGCTCTCGGGGCCAATGAGCAGTTCTTC. The chain has TRBV2 and TRBJ2-1; 10 positions agree with TRBD2. CDR3 length equals 17 residues. Germline values: CDR1 SNHLY, CDR2 FYNNEI. J gave up 6 bases and V 6 bases, and 14 bases lay outside the gene matches.

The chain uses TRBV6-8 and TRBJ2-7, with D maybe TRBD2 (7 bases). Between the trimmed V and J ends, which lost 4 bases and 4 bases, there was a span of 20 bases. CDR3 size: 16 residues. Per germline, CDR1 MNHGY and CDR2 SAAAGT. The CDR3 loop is CASSSPRRGGFYEQYF. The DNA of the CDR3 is TGTGCCAGCAGTTCCCCGCGGCGCGGGGGCTTTTACGAGCAGTACTTC.

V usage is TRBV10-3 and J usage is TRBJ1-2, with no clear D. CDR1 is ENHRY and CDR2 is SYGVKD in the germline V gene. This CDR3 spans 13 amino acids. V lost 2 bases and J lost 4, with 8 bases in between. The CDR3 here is CAISEGSGYGYTF. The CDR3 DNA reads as TGTGCCATCAGTGAGGGCAGCGGCTATGGCTACACCTTC.

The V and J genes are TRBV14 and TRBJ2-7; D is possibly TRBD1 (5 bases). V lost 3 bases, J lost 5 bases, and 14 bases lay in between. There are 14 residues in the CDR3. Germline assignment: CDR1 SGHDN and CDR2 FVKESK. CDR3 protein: CASSHRGDVHEQYF. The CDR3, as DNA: TGTGCCAGCAGCCATAGGGGCGATGTCCACGAGCAGTACTTC.

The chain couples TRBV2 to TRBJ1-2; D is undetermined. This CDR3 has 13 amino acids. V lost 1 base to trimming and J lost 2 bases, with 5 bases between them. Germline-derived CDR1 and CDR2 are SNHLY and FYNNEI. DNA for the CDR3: TGTGCCAGCAGTGAAGGAGGGAACTATGGCTACACCTTC. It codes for CASSEGGNYGYTF.

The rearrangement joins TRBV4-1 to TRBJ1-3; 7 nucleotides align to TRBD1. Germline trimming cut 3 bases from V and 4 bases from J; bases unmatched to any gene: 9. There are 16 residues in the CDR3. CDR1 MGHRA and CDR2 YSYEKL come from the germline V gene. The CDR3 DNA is TGCGCCAGCAGCCACGCCGGACGGGGACAGGGAAACACCATATATTTT. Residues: CASSHAGRGQGNTIYF.

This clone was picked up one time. The CDR3 protein is CSVFRDSNKDEQFF. The CDR3 DNA follows: TGCAGCGTATTCCGGGACAGTAATAAGGATGAGCAGTTCTTC. This chain connects TRBV29-1 to TRBJ2-1; TRBD1 matches at 7 bases. In germline, CDR1 is SQVTM, CDR2 ANQGSEA. V shed 6 bases, J shed 8 bases, and the junction held 13 bases outside the gene matches. The length of the CDR3 is 14 residues.

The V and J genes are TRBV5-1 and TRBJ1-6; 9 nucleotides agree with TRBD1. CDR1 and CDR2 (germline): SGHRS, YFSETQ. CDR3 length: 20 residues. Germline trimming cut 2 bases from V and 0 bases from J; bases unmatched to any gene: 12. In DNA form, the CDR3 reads TGCGCCAGCAGCTTTGCCGGGACAGGGTCCTCCAGCTCCTATAATTCACCCCTCCACTTT. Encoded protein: CASSFAGTGSSSSYNSPLHF. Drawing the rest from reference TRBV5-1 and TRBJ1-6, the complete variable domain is KAGVTQTPRYLIKTRGQQVTLSCSPISGHRSVSWYQQTPGQGLQFLFEYFSETQRNKGNFPGRFSGRQFSNSRSEMNVSTLELGDSALYLCASSFAGTGSSSSYNSPLHFGNGTRLTVT.

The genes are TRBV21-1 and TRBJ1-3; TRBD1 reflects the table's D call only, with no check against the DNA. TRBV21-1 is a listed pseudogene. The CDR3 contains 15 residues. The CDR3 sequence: CASSRAQGRGNTIYF. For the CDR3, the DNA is TGTGCCAGCAGCAGGGCACAGGGGAGAGGAAACACCATATATTTT.

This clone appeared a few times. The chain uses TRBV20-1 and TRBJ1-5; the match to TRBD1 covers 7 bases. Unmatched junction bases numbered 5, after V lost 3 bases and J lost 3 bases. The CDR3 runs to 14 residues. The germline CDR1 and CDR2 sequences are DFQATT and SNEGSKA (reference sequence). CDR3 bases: TGCAGTGCTAGTCACAGGGGATCCAATCAGCCCCAGCATTTT. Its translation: CSASHRGSNQPQHF.

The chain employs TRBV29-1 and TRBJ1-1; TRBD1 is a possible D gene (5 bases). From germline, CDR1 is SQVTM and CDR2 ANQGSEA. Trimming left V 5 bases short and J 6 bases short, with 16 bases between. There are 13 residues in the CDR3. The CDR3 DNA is TGCAGCGTTCTCGAATCGACAGCCCCTGAAGCTTTCTTT. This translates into CSVLESTAPEAFF.

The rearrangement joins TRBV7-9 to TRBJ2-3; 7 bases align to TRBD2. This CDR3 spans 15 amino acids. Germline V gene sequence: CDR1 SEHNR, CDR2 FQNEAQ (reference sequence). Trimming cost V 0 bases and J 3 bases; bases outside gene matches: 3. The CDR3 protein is CASSLAGTITDTQYF. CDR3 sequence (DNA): TGTGCCAGCAGCTTAGCGGGGACTATAACAGATACGCAGTATTTT.

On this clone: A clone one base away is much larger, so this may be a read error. This CDR3 is CASSLYTGELFF. In nucleotides, the CDR3 is TGTGCCAGCAGTTTATACACCGGGGAGCTGTTTTTT. The V and J genes are TRBV6-6 and TRBJ2-2, with D uncertain. Germline V lookup: CDR1 MNHNY, CDR2 SVGAGI (reference sequence). This CDR3 spans 12 amino acids. The V end lost 4 bases, the J end lost 3 bases, and 3 bases lay between the germline ends.

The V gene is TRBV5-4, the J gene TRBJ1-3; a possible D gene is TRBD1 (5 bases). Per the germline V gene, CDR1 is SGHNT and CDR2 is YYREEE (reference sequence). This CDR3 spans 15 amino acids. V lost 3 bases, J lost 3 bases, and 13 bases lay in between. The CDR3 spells CASSWGGTLGNTIYF. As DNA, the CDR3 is TGTGCCAGCAGCTGGGGCGGGACTCTTGGAAACACCATATATTTT. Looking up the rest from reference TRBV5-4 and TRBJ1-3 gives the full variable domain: ETGVTQSPTHLIKTRGQQVTLRCSSQSGHNTVSWYQQALGQGPQFIFQYYREEENGRGNFPPRFSGLQFPNYSSELNVNALELDDSALYLCASSWGGTLGNTIYFGEGSWLTVV.

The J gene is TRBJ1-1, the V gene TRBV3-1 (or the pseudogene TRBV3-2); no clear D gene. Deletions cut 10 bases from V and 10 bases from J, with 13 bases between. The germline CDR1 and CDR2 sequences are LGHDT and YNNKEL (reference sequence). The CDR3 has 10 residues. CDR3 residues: CAIRNTGAFF. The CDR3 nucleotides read TGTGCCATCAGGAATACCGGAGCTTTCTTT.

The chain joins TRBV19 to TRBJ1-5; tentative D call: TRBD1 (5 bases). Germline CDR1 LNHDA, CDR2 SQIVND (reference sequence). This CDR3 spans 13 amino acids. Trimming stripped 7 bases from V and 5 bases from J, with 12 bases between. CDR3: CASTLRGDQPQHF. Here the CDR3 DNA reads TGTGCCAGTACCCTGCGGGGGGATCAGCCCCAGCATTTT.

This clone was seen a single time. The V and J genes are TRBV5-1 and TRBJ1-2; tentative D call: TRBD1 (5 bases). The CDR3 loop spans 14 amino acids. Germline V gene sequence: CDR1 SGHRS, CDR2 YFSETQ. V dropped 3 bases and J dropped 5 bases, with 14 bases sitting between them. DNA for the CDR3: TGCGCCAGCAGCTCGGGGGAGTTTTTATATGGCTACACCTTC. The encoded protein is CASSSGEFLYGYTF.